The present entry profiles one TCR beta chain with its context. Antigen unknown. The PCR contained 60 Vbeta and 13 Jbeta primers. Profiled with immunoSEQ multiplex PCR; TCRdb holds only in-frame clones, not every one. The sample yields 200,000 or so clones, more than 80% seen once. The study sampled nominally healthy donors, though unrecorded immune exposures were likely. This sample is drawn from a study of cytomegalovirus exposure and HLA in healthy donors. General study findings and limits: With DRB1 most and HLA-C fewest, TCR association rates differed between HLA loci in a later analysis. The study recorded about 160 TCR beta chains that were cytomegalovirus-associated.

The CDR3 runs 15 residues. Germline values: CDR1 MNHNY, CDR2 SVGAGI (reference sequence). The ends lost 6 bases at V and 4 bases at J; junction bases unmatched: 7. J is TRBJ1-3 and V is TRBV6-6; 9 nucleotides align to TRBD1. Sample: PBMCs. The clonotype was recovered from a woman between 45 and 65 years old in good health and CMV-seropositive. The chain's CDR3 is CASSPGQGNGNTIYF. DNA of the CDR3: TGTGCCAGCAGCCCGGGACAGGGCAACGGAAACACCATATATTTT.